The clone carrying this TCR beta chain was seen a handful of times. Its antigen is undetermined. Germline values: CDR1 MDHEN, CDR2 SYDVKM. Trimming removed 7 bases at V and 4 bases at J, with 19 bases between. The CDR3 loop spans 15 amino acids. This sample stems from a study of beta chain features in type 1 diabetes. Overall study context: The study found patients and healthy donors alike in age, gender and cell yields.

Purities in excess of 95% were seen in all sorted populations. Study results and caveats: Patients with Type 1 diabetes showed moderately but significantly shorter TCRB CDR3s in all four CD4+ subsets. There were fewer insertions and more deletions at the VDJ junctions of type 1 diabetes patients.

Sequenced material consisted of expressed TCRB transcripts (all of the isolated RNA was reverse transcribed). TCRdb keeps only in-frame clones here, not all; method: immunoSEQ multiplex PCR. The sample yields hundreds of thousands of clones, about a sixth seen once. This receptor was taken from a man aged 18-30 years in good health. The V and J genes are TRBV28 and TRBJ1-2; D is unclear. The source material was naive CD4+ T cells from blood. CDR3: CASIPHYGFLYGYTF. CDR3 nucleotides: TGTGCCAGCATCCCACATTACGGGTTCCTCTATGGCTACACCTTC.